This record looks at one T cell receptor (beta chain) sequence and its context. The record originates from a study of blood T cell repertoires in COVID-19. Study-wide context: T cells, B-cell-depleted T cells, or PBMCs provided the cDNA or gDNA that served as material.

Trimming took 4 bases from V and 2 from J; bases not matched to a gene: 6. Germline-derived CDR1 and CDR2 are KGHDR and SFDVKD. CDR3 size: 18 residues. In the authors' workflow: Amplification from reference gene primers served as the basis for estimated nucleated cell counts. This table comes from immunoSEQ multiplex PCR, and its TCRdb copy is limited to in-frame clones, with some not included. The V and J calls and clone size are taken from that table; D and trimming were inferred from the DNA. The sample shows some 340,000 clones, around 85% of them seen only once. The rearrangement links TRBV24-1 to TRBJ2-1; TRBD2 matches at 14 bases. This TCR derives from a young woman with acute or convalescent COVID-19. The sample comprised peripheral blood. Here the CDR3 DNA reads TGTGCCACCAGTGAGGGGACTAGCGGGAGTATCGCCTACAATGAGCAGTTCTTC. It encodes CATSEGTSGSIAYNEQFF.